A selection of T cell receptor beta chains follows, all from one sample in a study of T cell changes during pregnancy in multiple sclerosis. This table comes from immunoSEQ multiplex PCR, and its TCRdb copy is limited to in-frame clones, with some not included. The repertoire holds 95,000 to 100,000 clones, with about 92% as singletons. The starting material was peripheral blood, obtained after pregnancy. These receptors originate from a female donor in good health, enrolled as a control in a pregnancy study. Both conserved end residues are part of each CDR3. Fields, in order: D gene, clone size, V gene, J gene, CDR3 protein, CDR3 DNA. D genes are given only for firm matches. Expanded clones are given a class, and other clones once, few, many or no size at all.

NA	NA	TRBV27	TRBJ1-2	CASSLEGNYGYTF	TGTGCCAGCAGTCTAGAGGGAAACTATGGCTACACCTTC
NA	NA	TRBV6-5	TRBJ1-1	CASSLVPGNTEAFF	TGTGCCAGCAGTCTCGTCCCGGGGAACACTGAAGCTTTCTTT
NA	NA	TRBV18	TRBJ2-7	CASSPQFGRPYEQYF	TGTGCCAGCTCACCCCAATTCGGCAGGCCCTACGAGCAGTACTTC
TRBD1	NA	TRBV28	TRBJ1-5	CASSLIRGGQGLSQPQHF	TGTGCCAGCAGCTTAATTCGGGGGGGACAGGGTTTAAGTCAGCCCCAGCATTTT
NA	NA	TRBV7-2	TRBJ2-1	CASSSVRSSYNEQFF	TGTGCCAGCAGCTCCGTTCGCAGCTCCTACAATGAGCAGTTCTTC
TRBD1	NA	TRBV19	TRBJ2-1	CASTQDRGVYNEQFF	TGTGCCAGTACCCAAGACAGGGGAGTCTACAATGAGCAGTTCTTC
TRBD1	NA	TRBV4-2	TRBJ1-6	CASSQDGTVNSPLHF	TGTGCCAGCAGCCAAGATGGGACAGTCAATTCACCCCTCCACTTT
NA	NA	TRBV19	TRBJ2-1	CASSPKLASASYNEQFF	TGTGCCAGTAGTCCGAAATTAGCTAGCGCTTCCTACAATGAGCAGTTCTTC
TRBD1	once	TRBV28	TRBJ2-7	CDPGQSYEQYF	TGTGATCCGGGACAGTCCTACGAGCAGTACTTC
TRBD1	NA	TRBV19	TRBJ1-5	CASTHQGVSNQPQHF	TGTGCCAGTACCCATCAGGGGGTTAGCAATCAGCCCCAGCATTTT
NA	NA	TRBV4-1	TRBJ2-1	CASSQDNTGRAYNEQFF	TGCGCCAGCAGCCAAGATAATACGGGTAGAGCCTACAATGAGCAGTTCTTC
NA	once	TRBV5-1	TRBJ2-5	CASSGWQQETQYF	TGCGCCAGCAGCGGCTGGCAGCAAGAGACCCAGTACTTC
NA	NA	TRBV7-9	TRBJ2-3	CASSSIAGLREVDTQYF	TGTGCCAGCAGCTCAATTGCGGGACTGAGGGAGGTAGATACGCAGTATTTT
NA	medium-sized	TRBV7-9	TRBJ2-7	CASSTGLYNEQYF	TGTGCCAGCAGCACGGGACTTTACAACGAGCAGTACTTC
NA	NA	TRBV5-1	TRBJ2-7	CASTMDNSYEQYF	TGCGCCAGCACTATGGACAACTCCTACGAGCAGTACTTC
TRBD1	NA	TRBV5-1	TRBJ1-4	CASSLVQGANTNEKLFF	TGCGCCAGCAGCTTGGTCCAGGGGGCAAATACTAATGAAAAACTGTTTTTT
NA	NA	TRBV5-1	TRBJ2-2	CASSPGTNTGELFF	TGCGCCAGCAGCCCCGGGACGAACACCGGGGAGCTGTTTTTT
NA	NA	TRBV29-1	TRBJ1-1	CSVEQGMNTEAFF	TGCAGCGTTGAGCAGGGAATGAACACTGAAGCTTTCTTT
NA	NA	TRBV19	TRBJ1-1	CASEGLVNTEAFF	TGTGCCAGCGAGGGACTTGTGAACACTGAAGCTTTCTTT
NA	NA	TRBV27	TRBJ2-7	CASSLRGNYEQYF	TGTGCCAGCAGTTTAAGGGGAAACTACGAGCAGTACTTC
TRBD2	NA	TRBV19	TRBJ2-7	CASRPSGELVRYEQYF	TGTGCCAGTAGGCCTAGCGGGGAGCTCGTACGGTACGAGCAGTACTTC
TRBD2	NA	TRBV11-2	TRBJ2-1	CASSLPAGVSEQFF	TGTGCCAGCAGCTTACCCGCGGGAGTTTCTGAGCAGTTCTTC
NA	few	TRBV6-6	TRBJ1-1	CASSYSSLTEAFF	TGTGCCAGCAGTTACTCGAGCCTCACTGAAGCTTTCTTT
NA	NA	TRBV5-1	TRBJ2-5	CASSLRQAETQYF	TGCGCCAGCAGCCTTAGACAGGCAGAGACCCAGTACTTC
NA	NA	TRBV7-9	TRBJ2-5	CASSLDRTQETQYF	TGTGCCAGCAGCTTAGACAGGACCCAAGAGACCCAGTACTTC
TRBD1	NA	TRBV10-3	TRBJ1-5	CAIREGQGSNQPQHF	TGTGCCATCAGAGAAGGACAGGGTAGCAATCAGCCCCAGCATTTT
NA	once	TRBV15	TRBJ2-1	CATSRDQSQYNEQFF	TGTGCCACCAGCAGAGACCAGTCCCAGTACAATGAGCAGTTCTTC
TRBD1	NA	TRBV7-8	TRBJ1-1	CASSPRTGPEAFF	TGTGCCAGCAGCCCCCGGACAGGGCCTGAAGCTTTCTTT
TRBD1	NA	TRBV10-3	TRBJ1-2	CAISLGQGAYGYTF	TGTGCCATCAGCCTAGGACAGGGCGCATATGGCTACACCTTC
TRBD2	NA	TRBV2	TRBJ2-1	CASSPPGLAEYNEQFF	TGTGCCAGCAGTCCTCCGGGACTAGCGGAATACAATGAGCAGTTCTTC
TRBD1	once	TRBV7-2	TRBJ2-7	CASSLDRGREQYF	TGTGCCAGCAGCTTAGACAGGGGGCGCGAGCAGTACTTC
NA	NA	TRBV7-8	TRBJ1-5	CASSPDRPWGQPQHF	TGTGCCAGCAGCCCTGACAGGCCGTGGGGTCAGCCCCAGCATTTT
TRBD1	NA	TRBV29-1	TRBJ2-2	CSVDAQGVDTGELFF	TGCAGCGTTGACGCTCAGGGGGTGGACACCGGGGAGCTGTTTTTT
NA	NA	TRBV2	TRBJ1-1	CATYSGTEAFF	TGTGCCACCTACTCGGGCACTGAAGCTTTCTTT
NA	NA	TRBV14	TRBJ1-4	CASNPGPGAGEKLFF	TGTGCCAGCAACCCGGGACCAGGGGCCGGTGAAAAACTGTTTTTT
TRBD1	NA	TRBV29-1	TRBJ1-2	CSVEVPGGVGYTF	TGCAGCGTTGAGGTCCCAGGGGGAGTTGGCTACACCTTC
NA	NA	TRBV7-9	TRBJ2-3	CASSLVPGTDTQYF	TGTGCCAGCAGCTTAGTACCAGGTACAGATACGCAGTATTTT
NA	NA	TRBV7-2	TRBJ1-5	CASSSTPGSAQPQHF	TGTGCCAGCAGCTCTACCCCAGGGTCAGCTCAGCCCCAGCATTTT
NA	NA	TRBV27	TRBJ1-5	CASGTGAHQPQHF	TGTGCCAGCGGAACAGGCGCCCATCAGCCCCAGCATTTT